These T cell receptor beta chains were read from a single sample in a study of blood T cell repertoires in COVID-19. Repertoires were generated with immunoSEQ multiplex PCR, while TCRdb's copy carries only in-frame clones and drops some. In the table there are around 160,000 clones, roughly 80% of which are singletons. The material sequenced was peripheral blood. The receptors here all came from a human donor with acute or convalescent COVID-19. The donor label of this sample is uncertain. Each CDR3 is given with its conserved first and last residue. A D gene is named only where the DNA matches it firmly. Where a row states a size, it is once, few, many or the class of an expanded clone; other rows omit it.

TRBV5-5	TRBJ1-5	once	TRBD1	TGTGCCAGCAGCCGGGACAGAAATCAGCCCCAGCATTTT	CASSRDRNQPQHF
TRBV7-9	TRBJ2-5	NA	TRBD2	TGTGCCAGCAGCCATGGACTAGCGGGGAAAGAGACCCAGTACTTC	CASSHGLAGKETQYF
TRBV30	TRBJ1-4	NA	NA	TGTGCCTGGAGTGGAACAGGGATCCTAGAAAAACTGTTTTTT	CAWSGTGILEKLFF
TRBV30	TRBJ2-1	NA	NA	TGTGCCTGGAGTCTCCAGACCTACAATGAGCAGTTCTTC	CAWSLQTYNEQFF
TRBV3-1/TRBV3-2	TRBJ1-2	once	NA	TGTGCCAGCAGCCAAGATGCCCCCTGGGGCGCGAGCTATGGCTACACCTTC	CASSQDAPWGASYGYTF
TRBV30	TRBJ1-5	few	TRBD1	TGTGCCTGGAGTCAACAGGGGGGGCGTCAGCCCCAGCATTTT	CAWSQQGGRQPQHF
TRBV7-9	TRBJ1-5	NA	NA	TGTGCCAGCAGCGTGGGGCAGGTGCGGGGTTTTGAGCCCCAGCATTTT	CASSVGQVRGFEPQHF
TRBV9	TRBJ1-6	once	NA	TGTGCCAGCAGCGTAGCGGGAGGAGGGTCACCCCTCCACTTT	CASSVAGGGSPLHF
TRBV7-2	TRBJ1-1	NA	NA	TGTGCCAGCAGCTTAAGTGGGTGGGACACCCTTTACACTGAAGCTTTCTTT	CASSLSGWDTLYTEAFF
TRBV19	TRBJ2-6	once	NA	TGTGCCAGTAGTATAGGGACAGCCGGGGCCAACGTCCTGACTTTC	CASSIGTAGANVLTF
TRBV6-5	TRBJ1-2	NA	TRBD1	TGTGCCAGCAGTACAGGGGGACCTTATGGCTACACCTTC	CASSTGGPYGYTF
TRBV7-9	TRBJ2-4	NA	TRBD2	TGTGCCAGCAGCTTAGTTGGGGGGGAAAAAAACATTCAGTACTTC	CASSLVGGEKNIQYF
TRBV5-1	TRBJ1-4	NA	NA	TGCGCCAGCAGCCCTGACAGGATTAATGAAAAACTGTTTTTT	CASSPDRINEKLFF
TRBV2	TRBJ2-7	few	NA	TGTGCCAGCAGCGAGGCCCTCAGAAGTTTACGCGAGCAGTACTTC	CASSEALRSLREQYF
TRBV18	TRBJ1-2	NA	TRBD1	TGTGCCAGCTCACCGAAGGATGTCCGGGACAGGGGGACCTATGGCTACACCTTC	CASSPKDVRDRGTYGYTF
TRBV27	TRBJ2-7	NA	TRBD2	TGTGCCAGCAGACTTAGCGGGGGGGACTCCTACGAGCAGTACTTC	CASRLSGGDSYEQYF
TRBV6-6	TRBJ2-5	once	NA	TGTGCCAGCAGTTACTTTGGAGGGGAAGAGACCCAGTACTTC	CASSYFGGEETQYF
TRBV9	TRBJ2-1	NA	NA	TGTGCCAGCAGCTCAGGGGCCTACTTCAATGAGCAGTTCTTC	CASSSGAYFNEQFF
TRBV7-6	TRBJ2-3	NA	NA	TGTGCCAGCAGCTTAGTTCCGGGATACACAGATACGCAGTATTTT	CASSLVPGYTDTQYF
TRBV5-4	TRBJ1-2	few	TRBD1	TGTGCCAGCAGCCCCGGGACAGGGGGCTACACCTTC	CASSPGTGGYTF
TRBV30	TRBJ2-4	NA	NA	TGTGCCTGGACAAGGCAGGGTAAAAACATTCAGTACTTC	CAWTRQGKNIQYF
TRBV6-5	TRBJ1-1	NA	TRBD1	TGTGCCAGCAGGGGACAGGGAAGGACTGAAGCTTTCTTT	CASRGQGRTEAFF
TRBV2	TRBJ1-2	NA	TRBD1	TGTGCCAGCAGTGACCGGGACAGGGTACGCTACACCTTC	CASSDRDRVRYTF
TRBV19	TRBJ1-3	NA	NA	TGTGCCAGTAGAGTGGGCGCAACCACCTCTGGAAACACCATATATTTT	CASRVGATTSGNTIYF
TRBV6-6	TRBJ2-6	NA	TRBD1	TGTGCCAGCAGTGGGATCGACAGGGCCGGGGCCAACGTCCTGACTTTC	CASSGIDRAGANVLTF
TRBV7-8	TRBJ2-1	NA	NA	TGTGCCAGCAGCTTAGAGACGGGACTTTACTACAATGAGCAGTTCTTC	CASSLETGLYYNEQFF
TRBV2	TRBJ1-2	few	TRBD1	TGTGCCAGCGGAACCGGGACAGGGAATGGCTACACCTTC	CASGTGTGNGYTF
TRBV6-5	TRBJ2-5	NA	TRBD1	TGTGCCAGCCAAATTCAGGGGGCGGGGGAGACCCAGTACTTC	CASQIQGAGETQYF
TRBV6-1	TRBJ1-1	NA	NA	TGTGCCAGCAGTGAACAGGGTAAAGCTTTCTTT	CASSEQGKAFF
TRBV19	TRBJ1-1	NA	NA	TGTGCCAGTAGTACGGGACATCCGAACACTGAAGCTTTCTTT	CASSTGHPNTEAFF
TRBV28	TRBJ2-3	NA	TRBD2	TGTGCAACCCTCGGGGGGTCAGATACGCAGTATTTT	CATLGGSDTQYF
TRBV7-8	TRBJ2-5	NA	TRBD2	TGTGCCAGCAGCTTAGGGACTAGCCAAGAGACCCAGTACTTC	CASSLGTSQETQYF
TRBV7-2	TRBJ1-1	NA	TRBD1	TGTGCCAGCAGCGTCGACAGGGGGCCCACTGAAGCTTTCTTT	CASSVDRGPTEAFF
TRBV6-1	TRBJ1-2	NA	NA	TGTGCCAGCAGTGAACGTGGTACCTACGATAGCTACACCTTC	CASSERGTYDSYTF
TRBV6-5	TRBJ2-3	once	TRBD2	TGTGCCAGCAGTTTAGCGGGGGATACGCAGTATTTT	CASSLAGDTQYF
TRBV6-1	TRBJ2-1	NA	NA	TGTGCCAGCAGTGAAGACCCAATAGGGGGGGCGTCTAATGAGCAGTTCTTC	CASSEDPIGGASNEQFF
TRBV2	TRBJ1-2	NA	TRBD1	TGTGCCAGCACGACAGGGGTGGACTATGGCTACACCTTC	CASTTGVDYGYTF
TRBV12-3/TRBV12-4	TRBJ1-5	NA	NA	TGTGCCAGCAGCTACAGGATTGACCAGCCCCAGCATTTT	CASSYRIDQPQHF
TRBV5-1	TRBJ2-2	once	TRBD1	TGCGCCAGCAGCTTGGCAGACAGGGGTTTCACCGGGGAGCTGTTTTTT	CASSLADRGFTGELFF
TRBV7-9	TRBJ1-4	NA	NA	TGTGCCAGCAGCCCCGCGGCCGGGGAAAAACTGTTTTTT	CASSPAAGEKLFF
TRBV2	TRBJ1-3	NA	NA	TGTGCCAGCACCTATTACTCTAATTTACCTGGAAACACCATATATTTT	CASTYYSNLPGNTIYF
TRBV7-6	TRBJ2-5	NA	NA	TGTGCCAGCAGCTTAGGAGGGGGAGCGGAGACCCAGTACTTC	CASSLGGGAETQYF
TRBV9	TRBJ1-3	NA	NA	TGTGCCAGCAGCGTTGGGACATATGGAAACACCATATATTTT	CASSVGTYGNTIYF
TRBV2	TRBJ2-2	NA	TRBD2	TGTGCCAGCAGTAATCCAGCGGGGACCGGGGAGCTGTTTTTT	CASSNPAGTGELFF
TRBV6-6	TRBJ2-7	NA	NA	TGTGCCACGGAGGATGTCCCGCAGCAGAGCTCCTACGAGCAGTACTTC	CATEDVPQQSSYEQYF
TRBV7-9	TRBJ2-7	few	NA	TGTGCCAGCACCCCTTGGGTGGTCAGGGCTGACGAGCAGTACTTC	CASTPWVVRADEQYF
TRBV5-1	TRBJ2-7	NA	TRBD1	TGCGCCAGCAGCTCAGAACCGGGACAGTCCTACGAGCAGTACTTC	CASSSEPGQSYEQYF
TRBV19	TRBJ2-1	NA	TRBD2	TGTGCCAGTAGTATAGTCGTCGGGGGGGCCTGGGATGAGCAGTTCTTC	CASSIVVGGAWDEQFF